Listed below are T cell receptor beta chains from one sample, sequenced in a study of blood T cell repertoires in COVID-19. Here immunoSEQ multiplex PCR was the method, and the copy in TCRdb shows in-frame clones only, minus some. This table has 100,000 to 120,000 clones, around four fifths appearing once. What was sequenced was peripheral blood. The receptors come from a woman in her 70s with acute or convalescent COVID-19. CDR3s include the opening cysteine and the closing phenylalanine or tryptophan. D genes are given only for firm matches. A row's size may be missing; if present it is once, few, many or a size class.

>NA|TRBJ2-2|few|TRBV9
CASSVPTGELFF
TGTGCCAGCAGCGTTCCAACCGGGGAGCTGTTTTTT
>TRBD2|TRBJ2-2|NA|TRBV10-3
CAIKSRGLDDTGELFF
TGTGCCATCAAATCCCGGGGACTAGATGATACCGGGGAGCTGTTTTTT
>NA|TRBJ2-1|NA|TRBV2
CASRIGGGAYNEQFF
TGTGCCAGCAGGATAGGAGGGGGCGCCTACAATGAGCAGTTCTTC
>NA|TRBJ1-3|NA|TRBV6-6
CASSYDSVSGNTIYF
TGTGCCAGCAGTTACGACTCCGTCTCTGGAAACACCATATATTTT
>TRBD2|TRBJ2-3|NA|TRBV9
CASGRGVTDTQYF
TGTGCCAGCGGGCGGGGGGTCACAGATACGCAGTATTTT
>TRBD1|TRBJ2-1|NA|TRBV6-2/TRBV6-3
CASSYEGQYNEQFF
TGTGCCAGCAGTTACGAGGGACAGTACAATGAGCAGTTCTTC
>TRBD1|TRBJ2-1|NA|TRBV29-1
CSVERDRDNEQFF
TGCAGCGTTGAAAGGGACAGGGACAATGAGCAGTTCTTC
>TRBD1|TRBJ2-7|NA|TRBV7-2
CASSLVGQASYEQYF
TGTGCCAGCAGCTTGGTAGGACAGGCGTCCTACGAGCAGTACTTC
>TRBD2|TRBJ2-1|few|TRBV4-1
CASSQDRAGGYNEQFF
TGCGCCAGCAGCCAAGACCGCGCGGGGGGCTACAATGAGCAGTTCTTC
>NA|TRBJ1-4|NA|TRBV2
CASSGTDPNEKLFF
TGTGCCAGCAGTGGGACAGATCCAAATGAAAAACTGTTTTTT
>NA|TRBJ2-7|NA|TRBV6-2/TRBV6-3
CASSYVSFDEQYF
TGTGCCAGCAGTTACGTCTCTTTCGACGAGCAGTACTTC
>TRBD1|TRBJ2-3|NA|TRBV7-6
CASSRPTGTGLDTQYF
TGTGCCAGCAGCCGACCGACCGGGACAGGGTTGGATACGCAGTATTTT
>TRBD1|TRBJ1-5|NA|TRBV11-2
CASSLGTGVGNQPQHF
TGTGCCAGCAGCTTAGGGACAGGGGTCGGCAATCAGCCCCAGCATTTT
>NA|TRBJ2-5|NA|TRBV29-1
CSTRLLETQYF
TGCAGCACTAGGCTCCTGGAGACCCAGTACTTC
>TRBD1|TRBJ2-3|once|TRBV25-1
CASSESGDRSTDTQYF
TGTGCCAGCAGTGAATCTGGGGACAGGAGCACAGATACGCAGTATTTT
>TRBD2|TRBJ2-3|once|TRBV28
CASRMLAGGSKDTQYF
TGTGCCAGCAGAATGCTAGCGGGGGGGTCTAAAGATACGCAGTATTTT
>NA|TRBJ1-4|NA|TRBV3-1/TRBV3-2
CASSLVAGRPVGGNEKLFF
TGTGCCAGCAGCCTTGTAGCGGGACGCCCTGTGGGGGGGAATGAAAAACTGTTTTTT
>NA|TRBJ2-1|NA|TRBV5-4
CASSPPAGGRGYNEQFF
TGTGCCAGCAGCCCCCCCGCCGGGGGGCGAGGGTACAATGAGCAGTTCTTC
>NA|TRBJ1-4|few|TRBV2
CASSEGSTGKLFF
TGTGCCAGCAGTGAAGGCAGCACGGGGAAACTGTTTTTT
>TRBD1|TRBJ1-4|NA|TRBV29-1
CSVDGQGDEKLFF
TGCAGCGTTGATGGACAGGGGGATGAAAAACTGTTTTTT
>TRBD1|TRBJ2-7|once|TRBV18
CASSPGQGNEQYF
TGTGCCAGCTCACCGGGACAGGGGAACGAGCAGTACTTC
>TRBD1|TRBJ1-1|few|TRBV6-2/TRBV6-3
CASSYSPLGGWRNTEAFF
TGTGCCAGCAGTTACTCCCCTTTAGGGGGCTGGCGGAACACTGAAGCTTTCTTT
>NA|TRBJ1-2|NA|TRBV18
CASSLTGLGAEGYTF
TGTGCCAGCTCTCTCACCGGACTAGGGGCGGAAGGCTACACCTTC
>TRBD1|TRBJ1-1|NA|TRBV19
CASTVTGLNTEAFF
TGTGCCAGTACGGTGACAGGGCTGAACACTGAAGCTTTCTTT
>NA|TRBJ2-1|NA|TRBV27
CASSVRPQGSSYNEQFF
TGTGCCAGCAGCGTAAGACCCCAGGGAAGCTCCTACAATGAGCAGTTCTTC
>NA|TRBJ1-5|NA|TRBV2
CASRASPGGNQPQHF
TGTGCCAGCAGGGCCAGCCCGGGGGGCAATCAGCCCCAGCATTTT
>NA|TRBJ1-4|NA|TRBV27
CASSLTGGDEKLFF
TGTGCCAGCAGTCTAACAGGAGGGGACGAAAAACTGTTTTTT
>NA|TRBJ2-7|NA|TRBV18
CASSQGPGGYEQYF
TGTGCCAGCTCGCAGGGGCCTGGGGGTTACGAGCAGTACTTC
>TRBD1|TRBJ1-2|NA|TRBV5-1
CASSLQGARDGYTF
TGCGCCAGCAGCTTACAGGGGGCGAGGGATGGCTACACCTTC
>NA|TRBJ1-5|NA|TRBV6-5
CASRTGGQPQHF
TGTGCCAGCAGAACGGGAGGTCAGCCCCAGCATTTT
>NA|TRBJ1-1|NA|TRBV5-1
CASSLGAGVNTEAFF
TGCGCCAGCAGCTTGGGAGCGGGGGTTAACACTGAAGCTTTCTTT
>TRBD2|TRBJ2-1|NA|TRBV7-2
CASSPAWGGSNEQFF
TGTGCCAGCAGCCCCGCGTGGGGGGGTAGCAATGAGCAGTTCTTC
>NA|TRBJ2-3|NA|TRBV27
CASSLSRGGTDTQYF
TGTGCCAGCAGTCTATCTCGCGGGGGCACAGATACGCAGTATTTT
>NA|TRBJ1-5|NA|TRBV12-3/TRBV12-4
CASSLGPNQPQHF
TGTGCCAGCAGTCTTGGGCCCAATCAGCCCCAGCATTTT
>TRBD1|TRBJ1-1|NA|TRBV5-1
CASSTGTGNTEAFF
TGCGCCAGCAGCACAGGGACAGGCAACACTGAAGCTTTCTTT
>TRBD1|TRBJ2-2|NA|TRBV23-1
CASSQRPDRGNTGELFF
TGCGCCAGCAGTCAAAGGCCGGACAGGGGTAACACCGGGGAGCTGTTTTTT
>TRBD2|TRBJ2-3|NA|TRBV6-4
CASSVFSGAGDTQYF
TGTGCCAGCAGTGTTTTTAGCGGGGCGGGAGATACGCAGTATTTT
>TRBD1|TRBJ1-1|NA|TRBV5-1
CASSQLGTENTEAFF
TGCGCCAGCAGCCAATTAGGGACAGAGAACACTGAAGCTTTCTTT
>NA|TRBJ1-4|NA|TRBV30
CAWSTIQATNEKLFF
TGTGCCTGGAGTACGATCCAGGCAACTAATGAAAAACTGTTTTTT
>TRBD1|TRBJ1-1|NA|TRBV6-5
CASTSPTGMNTEAFF
TGTGCCAGCACCTCGCCGACAGGGATGAACACTGAAGCTTTCTTT
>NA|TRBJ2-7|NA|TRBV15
CATSRDRHHSYEQYF
TGTGCCACCAGCAGAGATCGACACCACTCCTACGAGCAGTACTTC